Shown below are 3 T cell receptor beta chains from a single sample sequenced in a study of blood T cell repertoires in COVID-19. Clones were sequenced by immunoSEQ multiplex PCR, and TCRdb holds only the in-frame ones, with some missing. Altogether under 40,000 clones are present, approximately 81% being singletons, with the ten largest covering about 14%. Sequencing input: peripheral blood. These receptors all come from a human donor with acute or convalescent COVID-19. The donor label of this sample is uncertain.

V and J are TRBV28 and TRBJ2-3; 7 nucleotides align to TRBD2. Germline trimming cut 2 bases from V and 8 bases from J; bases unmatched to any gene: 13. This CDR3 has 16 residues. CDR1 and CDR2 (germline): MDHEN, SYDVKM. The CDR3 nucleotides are TGTGCCAGCAGTTTAAATGGGCGGGGGTCTGGGGGTACGCAGTATTTT. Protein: CASSLNGRGSGGTQYF.

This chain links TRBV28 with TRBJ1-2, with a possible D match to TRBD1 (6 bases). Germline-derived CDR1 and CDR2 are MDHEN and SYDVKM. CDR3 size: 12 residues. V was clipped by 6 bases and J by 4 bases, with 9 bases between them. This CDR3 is CASSGQSYGYTF. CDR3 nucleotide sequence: TGTGCCAGCAGCGGACAGAGCTATGGCTACACCTTC.

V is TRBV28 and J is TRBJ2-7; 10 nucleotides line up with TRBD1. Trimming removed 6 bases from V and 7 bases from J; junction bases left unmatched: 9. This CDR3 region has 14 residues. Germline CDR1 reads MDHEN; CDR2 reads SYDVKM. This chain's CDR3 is CASSLMTGGWEQYF. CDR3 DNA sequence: TGTGCCAGCAGCCTCATGACAGGGGGCTGGGAGCAGTACTTC.